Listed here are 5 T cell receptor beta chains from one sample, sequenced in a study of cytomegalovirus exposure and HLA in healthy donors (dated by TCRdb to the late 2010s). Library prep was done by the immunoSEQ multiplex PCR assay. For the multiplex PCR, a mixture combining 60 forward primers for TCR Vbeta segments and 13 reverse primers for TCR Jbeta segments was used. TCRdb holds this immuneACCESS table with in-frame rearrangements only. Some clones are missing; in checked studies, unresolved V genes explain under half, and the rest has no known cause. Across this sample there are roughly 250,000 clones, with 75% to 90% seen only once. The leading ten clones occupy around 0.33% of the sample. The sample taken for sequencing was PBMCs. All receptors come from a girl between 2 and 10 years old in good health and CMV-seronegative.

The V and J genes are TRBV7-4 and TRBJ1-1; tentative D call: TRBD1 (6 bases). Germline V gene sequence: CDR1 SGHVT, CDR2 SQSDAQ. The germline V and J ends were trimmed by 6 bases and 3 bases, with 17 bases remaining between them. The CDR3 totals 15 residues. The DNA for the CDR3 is TGTGCCAGCAGGCAAATAGGGGGACGGGACACTGAAGCTTTCTTT. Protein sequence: CASRQIGGRDTEAFF.

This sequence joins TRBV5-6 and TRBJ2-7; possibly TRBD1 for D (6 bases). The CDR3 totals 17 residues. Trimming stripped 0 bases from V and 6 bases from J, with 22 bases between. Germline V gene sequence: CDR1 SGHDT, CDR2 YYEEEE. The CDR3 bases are TGTGCCAGCAGCTTGGCCCACTTCCCCACAGGGCCGGGCGAGCAGTACTTC. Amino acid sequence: CASSLAHFPTGPGEQYF.

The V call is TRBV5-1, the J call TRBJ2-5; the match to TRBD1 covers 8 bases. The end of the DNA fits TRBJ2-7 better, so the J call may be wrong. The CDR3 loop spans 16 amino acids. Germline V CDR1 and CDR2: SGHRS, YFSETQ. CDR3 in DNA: TGCGCCAGCAGCCCCACGGACAGGGTTCCCTCCTACGAGCAGTACTTC. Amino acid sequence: CASSPTDRVPSYEQYF.

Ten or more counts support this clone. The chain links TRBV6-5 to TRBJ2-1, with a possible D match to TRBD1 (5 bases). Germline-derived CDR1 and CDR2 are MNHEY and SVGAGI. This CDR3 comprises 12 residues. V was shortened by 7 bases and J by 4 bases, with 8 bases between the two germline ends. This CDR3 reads CASTTGYNEQFF. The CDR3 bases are TGTGCCAGCACCACAGGATACAATGAGCAGTTCTTC.

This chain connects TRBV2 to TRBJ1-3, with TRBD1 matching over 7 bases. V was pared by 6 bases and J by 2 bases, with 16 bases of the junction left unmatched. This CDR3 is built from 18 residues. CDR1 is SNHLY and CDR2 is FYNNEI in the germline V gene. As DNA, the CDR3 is TGTGCCAGCAGCGTCCCTCTCTTGACAGGGATCACTGGAAACACCATATATTTT. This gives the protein CASSVPLLTGITGNTIYF.